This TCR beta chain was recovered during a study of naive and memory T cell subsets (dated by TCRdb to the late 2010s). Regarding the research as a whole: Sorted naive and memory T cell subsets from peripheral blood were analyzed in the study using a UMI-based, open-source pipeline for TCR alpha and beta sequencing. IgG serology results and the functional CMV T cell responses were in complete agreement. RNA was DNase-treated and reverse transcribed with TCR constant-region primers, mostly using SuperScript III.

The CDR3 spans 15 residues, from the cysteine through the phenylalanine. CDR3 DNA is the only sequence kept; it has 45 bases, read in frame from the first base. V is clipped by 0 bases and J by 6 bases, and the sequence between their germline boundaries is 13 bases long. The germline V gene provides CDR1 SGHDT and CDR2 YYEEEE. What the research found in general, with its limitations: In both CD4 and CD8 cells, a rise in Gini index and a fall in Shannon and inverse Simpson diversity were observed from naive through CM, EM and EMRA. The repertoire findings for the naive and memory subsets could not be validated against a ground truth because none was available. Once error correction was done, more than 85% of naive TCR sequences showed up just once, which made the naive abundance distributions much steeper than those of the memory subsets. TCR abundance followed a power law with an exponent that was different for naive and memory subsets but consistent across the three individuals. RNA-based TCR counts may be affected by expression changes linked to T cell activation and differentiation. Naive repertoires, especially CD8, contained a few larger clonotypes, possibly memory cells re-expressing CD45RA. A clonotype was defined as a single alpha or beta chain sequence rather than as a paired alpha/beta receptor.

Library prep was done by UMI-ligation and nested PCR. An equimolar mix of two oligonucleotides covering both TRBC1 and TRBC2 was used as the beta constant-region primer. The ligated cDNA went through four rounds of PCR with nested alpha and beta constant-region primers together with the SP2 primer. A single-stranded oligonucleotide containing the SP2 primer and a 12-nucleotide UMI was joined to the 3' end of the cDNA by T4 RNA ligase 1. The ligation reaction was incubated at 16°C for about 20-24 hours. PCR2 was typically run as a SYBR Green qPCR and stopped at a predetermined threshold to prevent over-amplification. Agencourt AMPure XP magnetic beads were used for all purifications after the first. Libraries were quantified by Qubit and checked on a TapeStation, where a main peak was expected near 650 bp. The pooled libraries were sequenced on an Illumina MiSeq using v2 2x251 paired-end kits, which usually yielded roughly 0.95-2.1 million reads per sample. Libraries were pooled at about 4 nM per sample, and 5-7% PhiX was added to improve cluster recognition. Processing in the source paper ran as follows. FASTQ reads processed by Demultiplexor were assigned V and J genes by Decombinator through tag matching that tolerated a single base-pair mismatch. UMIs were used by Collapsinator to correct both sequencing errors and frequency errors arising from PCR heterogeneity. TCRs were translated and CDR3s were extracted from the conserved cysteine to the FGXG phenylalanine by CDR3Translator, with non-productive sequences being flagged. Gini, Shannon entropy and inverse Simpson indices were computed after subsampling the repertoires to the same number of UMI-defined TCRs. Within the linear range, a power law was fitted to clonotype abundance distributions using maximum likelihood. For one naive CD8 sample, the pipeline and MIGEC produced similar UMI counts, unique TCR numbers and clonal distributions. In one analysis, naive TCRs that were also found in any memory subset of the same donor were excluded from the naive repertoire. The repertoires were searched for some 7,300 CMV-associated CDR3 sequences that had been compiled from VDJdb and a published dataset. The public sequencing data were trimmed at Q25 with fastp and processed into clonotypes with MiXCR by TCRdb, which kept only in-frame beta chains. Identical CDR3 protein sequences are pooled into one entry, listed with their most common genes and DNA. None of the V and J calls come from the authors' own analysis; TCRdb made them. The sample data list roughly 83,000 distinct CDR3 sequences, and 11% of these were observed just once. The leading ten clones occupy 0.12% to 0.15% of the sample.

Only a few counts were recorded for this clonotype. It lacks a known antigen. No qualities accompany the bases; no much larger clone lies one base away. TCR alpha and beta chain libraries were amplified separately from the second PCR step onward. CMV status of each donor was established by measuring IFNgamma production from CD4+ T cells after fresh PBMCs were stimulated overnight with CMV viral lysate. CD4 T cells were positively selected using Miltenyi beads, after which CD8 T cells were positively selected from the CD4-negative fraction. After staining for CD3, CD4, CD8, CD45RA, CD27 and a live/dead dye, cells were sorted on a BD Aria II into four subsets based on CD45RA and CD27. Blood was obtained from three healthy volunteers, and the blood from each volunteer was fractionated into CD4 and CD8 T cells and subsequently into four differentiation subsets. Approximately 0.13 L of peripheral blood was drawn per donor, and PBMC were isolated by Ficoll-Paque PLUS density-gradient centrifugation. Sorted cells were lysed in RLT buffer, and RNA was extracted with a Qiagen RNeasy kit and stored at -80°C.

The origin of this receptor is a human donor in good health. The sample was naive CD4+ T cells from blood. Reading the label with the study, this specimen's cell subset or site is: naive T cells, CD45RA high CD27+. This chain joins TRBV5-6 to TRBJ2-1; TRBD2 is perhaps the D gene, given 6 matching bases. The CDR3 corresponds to CASSLAGRPFNEQFF. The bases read TGTGCCAGCAGCTTGGCCGGGAGACCTTTCAATGAGCAGTTCTTC.